The clone carrying this T cell receptor (beta chain) occurred once. The antigen is not known. Autoimmune disease history or systemic immunosuppression was exclusionary. The data are from a study of OX40 agonist ivuxolimab in advanced cancers. Notes on the study in general: There was clonal expansion of CD4+ and CD8+ blood T cells by week 6 at 0.1 to 3.0 mg/kg.

Data came from immunoSEQ multiplex PCR; TCRdb stores just in-frame clones and leaves some out. The table includes roughly 91,000 clones, over 85% detected once. The sample was CD4+ or CD8+ T cells sorted from blood, taken in a trial of the OX40 agonist ivuxolimab. This TCR came from an adult with an advanced solid tumor such as melanoma, head and neck, liver or kidney cancer.

This CDR3 reads CASSSNGATNEKLFF. As DNA, the CDR3 is TGTGCCAGCAGTTCAAATGGTGCAACTAATGAAAAACTGTTTTTT. The V call is TRBV28, the J call TRBJ1-4; no reliable D call. The germline CDR1 and CDR2 sequences are MDHEN and SYDVKM. V was shortened by 4 bases and J by 0 bases, with 9 bases between the two germline ends. The CDR3 loop spans 15 amino acids. The entire variable domain, with the rest obtained from reference TRBV28 and TRBJ1-4, is as follows: DVKVTQSSRYLVKRTGEKVFLECVQDMDHENMFWYRQDPGLGLRLIYFSYDVKMKEKGDIPEGYSVSREKKERFSLILESASTNQTSMYLCASSSNGATNEKLFFGSGTQLSVL.